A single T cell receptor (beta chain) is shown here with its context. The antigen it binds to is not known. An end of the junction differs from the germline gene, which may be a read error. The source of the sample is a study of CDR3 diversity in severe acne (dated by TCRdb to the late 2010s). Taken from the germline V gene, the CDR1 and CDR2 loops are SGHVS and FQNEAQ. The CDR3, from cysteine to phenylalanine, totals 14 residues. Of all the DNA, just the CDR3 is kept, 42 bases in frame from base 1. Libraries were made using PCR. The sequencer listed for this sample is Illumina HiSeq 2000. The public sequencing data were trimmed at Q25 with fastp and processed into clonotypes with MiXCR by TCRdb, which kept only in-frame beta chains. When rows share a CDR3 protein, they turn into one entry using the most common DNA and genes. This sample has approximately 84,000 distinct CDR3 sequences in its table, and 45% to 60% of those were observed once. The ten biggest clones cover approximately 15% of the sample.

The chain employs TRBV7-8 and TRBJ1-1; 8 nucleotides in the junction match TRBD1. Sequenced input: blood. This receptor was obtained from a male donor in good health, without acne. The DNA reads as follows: TGTGCCAGCAGCCCACGGACAGGGAACACTGAAGCTTCCTTC. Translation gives CASSPRTGNTEASF.